This passage covers 22 T cell receptor beta chains from one sample sequenced in a study of a mutant IDH1 vaccine in newly diagnosed glioma. Here immunoSEQ multiplex PCR was the method, and the copy in TCRdb shows in-frame clones only, minus some. The data contain 50,000 to 70,000 clones, roughly 84% of them singletons. Time point denoted: week 23, last vaccination. Mutant IDH1 20-mer peptide, at 300 ug, made up each vaccine dose, with topical imiquimod. The antigens of these receptors remain unknown. Sequencing used PBMCs, obtained from a glioma patient whose treatment included an IDH1 peptide vaccine. The receptor set was obtained from a man younger than 35 with glioma.

The V gene is TRBV30, the J gene TRBJ1-6; D remains unclear. Germline V lookup: CDR1 GTSNPN, CDR2 SVGIG (reference sequence). Between the trimmed V and J ends, which lost 5 bases and 10 bases, there was a span of 15 bases. The CDR3 totals 13 residues. The DNA of the CDR3 is TGTGCCTGGGCCCCACCCCACGGATCACCCCTCCACTTT. The encoded protein is CAWAPPHGSPLHF.

This clone was found once. The rearrangement links TRBV5-1 to TRBJ1-3; TRBD1 is a possible D gene (5 bases). CDR1 is SGHRS and CDR2 is YFSETQ in the germline V gene. This CDR3 is built from 14 residues. The ends were cut back, 5 bases at V and 4 bases at J, with 13 bases in the middle. CDR3 bases: TGCGCCAGCAGGACGGGGGGTTCCGGAAACACCATATATTTT. It specifies CASRTGGSGNTIYF.

The chain carries TRBV7-2 and TRBJ2-1; tentatively, D is TRBD2 (5 bases). Trimming shortened V by 11 bases and J by 3 bases, and 14 bases separated the two germline ends. This CDR3 is built from 13 residues. Germline CDR1 is SGHTA and CDR2 is FQGNSA. The CDR3: CARRDAYYNEQFF. Here the CDR3 DNA reads TGTGCCCGACGGGATGCTTACTACAATGAGCAGTTCTTC.

The chain links TRBV29-1 to TRBJ2-7; no reliable D call. Germline CDR1 reads SQVTM; CDR2 reads ANQGSEA. The CDR3 totals 10 residues. V was cut by 4 bases and J by 2 bases, with 3 bases left in between. CDR3 nucleotide sequence: TGCAGCGTTGGAGCCTACGAGCAGTACTTC. This sequence encodes CSVGAYEQYF.

The genes are TRBV4-1 and TRBJ2-1; D gene ambiguous. The CDR3 totals 15 residues. The V end lost 5 bases, the J end lost 0 bases, and 11 bases lay between the germline ends. The germline CDR1 and CDR2 sequences are MGHRA and YSYEKL. The CDR3 is CASSSSYSSYNEQFF. CDR3 DNA sequence: TGCGCCAGCAGCTCGAGCTACAGCTCCTACAATGAGCAGTTCTTC.

The rearrangement joins TRBV7-2 to TRBJ2-1; the match to TRBD2 covers 11 bases. The CDR3 contains 17 residues. Germline CDR1 SGHTA, CDR2 FQGNSA. The ends lost 1 base at V and 7 bases at J; junction bases unmatched: 9. The CDR3 sequence: CASSLDRTLAGGNEQFF. In nucleotides, the CDR3 is TGTGCCAGCAGCTTAGATCGGACCTTAGCGGGGGGGAATGAGCAGTTCTTC.

The rearrangement links TRBV10-3 to TRBJ1-1, with no clear D. The CDR3 runs 12 residues. V dropped 7 bases and J dropped 0 bases, with 6 bases sitting between them. CDR1 ENHRY and CDR2 SYGVKD come from the germline V gene. The CDR3 reads CAIKQLNTEAFF. CDR3 sequence (DNA): TGTGCCATCAAACAGCTGAACACTGAAGCTTTCTTT.

V is TRBV2 and J is TRBJ1-1, with 7 bases aligning to TRBD1. The V gene end was trimmed by 8 bases and the J gene end by 2 bases; junction bases not matched to a gene: 5. Per the germline V gene, CDR1 is SNHLY and CDR2 is FYNNEI. The CDR3 length is 13 residues. The CDR3 spells CASRDSLNTEAFF. CDR3 sequence (DNA): TGTGCCAGCCGGGACAGCCTTAACACTGAAGCTTTCTTT.

The rearrangement links TRBV9 to TRBJ1-1; the D is unclear. V was cut by 1 base and J by 7 bases, with 14 bases left in between. Germline-derived CDR1 and CDR2 are SGDLS and YYNGEE. This CDR3 comprises 14 residues. The CDR3 spells CASSVRPSVVEAFF. As DNA, the CDR3 is TGTGCCAGCAGCGTACGTCCATCCGTGGTTGAAGCTTTCTTT.

J is TRBJ2-5 and V is TRBV5-1, with no clear D. V lost 4 bases and J 3 bases, leaving 13 bases between the germline ends. CDR1 is SGHRS, CDR2 YFSETQ, per germline. The CDR3 is 14 amino acids. CDR3 DNA sequence: TGCGCCAGCAGCATGGTCGCCCCCAAAGAGACCCAGTACTTC. The encoded protein is CASSMVAPKETQYF.

The rearrangement uses TRBV11-2 and TRBJ1-5; no clear D. Trimming removed 2 bases at V and 9 bases at J, with 29 bases between. CDR1 is SGHAT and CDR2 is FQNNGV in the germline V gene. The CDR3 contains 19 residues. The CDR3 bases are TGTGCCAGCAGCTTAACGTCCGGACCGGGGTTAAGTTTCCGACCGCCCCAGCATTTT. As protein: CASSLTSGPGLSFRPPQHF.

The chain combines TRBV27 with TRBJ2-7; tentative D call: TRBD2 (5 bases). Per the germline V gene, CDR1 is MNHEY and CDR2 is SMNVEV (reference sequence). V was clipped by 4 bases and J by 2 bases, with 18 bases between them. The CDR3 totals 16 residues. CDR3 coding DNA: TGTGCCAGCAGTTACCGAGGGAGCGGCTTGGCCTACGAGCAGTACTTC. Protein product: CASSYRGSGLAYEQYF.

V gene TRBV4-3 combines with J gene TRBJ2-5, with D hard to call. The end of the DNA aligns better with TRBJ2-7, so the J call may be wrong. This CDR3 is built from 13 residues. Germline V lookup: CDR1 LGHNA, CDR2 YSLEER. Written as DNA, the CDR3 is TGCGCCAGCAGCCAAGAACGAGACTACGAGCAGTACTTC. Encoded protein: CASSQERDYEQYF.

The chain carries TRBV2 and TRBJ2-5; TRBD1 agrees at 10 bases. CDR3 length: 15 amino acids. Germline V lookup: CDR1 SNHLY, CDR2 FYNNEI. J was trimmed by 5 bases and V by 5 bases; bases with no gene match: 8. The CDR3 region is CASSRDRGHQETQYF. The CDR3 coding sequence is TGTGCCAGCAGTCGCGACAGGGGGCATCAGGAGACCCAGTACTTC.

The rearrangement joins TRBV7-7 to TRBJ1-5, with D unresolved. Germline V gene sequence: CDR1 SSHAT, CDR2 FNYEAQ (reference sequence). CDR3 length equals 19 residues. CDR3: CASPRGTGSPSESNQPQHF. In nucleotides, the CDR3 is TGTGCTAGCCCCCGCGGCACCGGGTCCCCCTCCGAGAGCAATCAGCCCCAGCATTTT.

On this clone itself: A read error may account for a junction end that differs from germline. The V call is TRBV7-2, the J call TRBJ1-1; 7 nucleotides align to TRBD1. There are 15 residues in the CDR3. CDR1 SGHTA and CDR2 FQGNSA come from the germline V gene. CDR3 in DNA: TGTGCCAGCAGCCTAGCGAGGGGGCGGGAGACTGAAGCTTTCTTT. It yields the protein CASSLARGRETEAFF.

This clone appeared a few times. The chain recombines TRBV30 with TRBJ1-1; possible D gene TRBD1, 5 bases. Per the germline V gene, CDR1 is GTSNPN and CDR2 is SVGIG (reference sequence). V was trimmed by 0 bases and J by 4 bases, leaving 15 bases between them. This CDR3 comprises 15 residues. Here the CDR3 DNA reads TGTGCCTGGAGTGTCGTGAGGGGCCTGGGCACTGAAGCTTTCTTT. Residues: CAWSVVRGLGTEAFF.

The rearrangement links TRBV7-8 to TRBJ1-1; a weak D match, TRBD1 (5 bases). The germline gives CDR1 SGHVS, CDR2 FQNEAQ. CDR3 length: 14 residues. V lost 2 bases and J lost 1, with 8 bases in between. DNA for the CDR3: TGTGCCAGCAGCTTAAGCGACAGGAACACTGAAGCTTTCTTT. Translated: CASSLSDRNTEAFF.

The J gene is TRBJ2-1, the V gene TRBV20-1; D perhaps matches TRBD2 (6 bases). The length of the CDR3 is 11 residues. The V gene's germline CDR1 is DFQATT and CDR2 SNEGSKA (reference sequence). The V end lost 3 bases, the J end lost 10 bases, and 10 bases lay between the germline ends. CDR3 DNA: TGCAGTGCTAGCGACGGAGGGGAGCAGTTCTTC. This codes for CSASDGGEQFF.

In this sample, this clone turned up once. The rearrangement joins TRBV7-9 to TRBJ1-2; 9 nucleotides match TRBD1. The junction had 6 bases not matched to a gene; V was cut back by 5 bases and J by 2 bases. In germline, CDR1 is SEHNR, CDR2 FQNEAQ (reference sequence). The CDR3 sequence is 15 residues long. The DNA for the CDR3 is TGTGCCAGCAGCCCGACAGGGGGTAGGAACTATGGCTACACCTTC. Translated: CASSPTGGRNYGYTF.

The V call is TRBV4-3, the J call TRBJ1-6; D not certain. The CDR3 totals 13 residues. The V gene lost 0 bases and the J gene lost 13 bases, with 10 bases spanning the gap. Germline V gene sequence: CDR1 LGHNA, CDR2 YSLEER. CDR3 in DNA: TGCGCCAGCAGCCAAGACCCCTTTGGGCCCCTCCACTTT. Its protein product is CASSQDPFGPLHF.

The chain joins TRBV28 to TRBJ1-5; 7 bases fit TRBD1. This CDR3 is built from 15 residues. After removal of 7 bases from V and 4 bases from J, the junction contained 10 bases not matched to a gene. The germline gives CDR1 MDHEN, CDR2 SYDVKM. This CDR3 is CASTPGQVRNQPQHF. CDR3 in DNA: TGTGCCAGCACCCCAGGACAGGTACGAAATCAGCCCCAGCATTTT.